What follows is one T cell receptor beta chain and its context. Generated by immunoSEQ multiplex PCR, the TCRdb table keeps only in-frame clones and is missing some. This table has 150,000 or so clones, 75% to 90% appearing once. This sample was taken from a study of blood T cell repertoires in COVID-19. Study-level information: From T cells, B-cell-depleted T cells, or PBMCs came the material, which was cDNA or gDNA.

V shed 3 bases and J shed 5 bases, with 9 bases lying between them. This CDR3 has 14 amino acids. The V gene's germline CDR1 is SGDLS and CDR2 YYNGEE. The sequence was collected from a woman in her sixties with acute or convalescent COVID-19. Sequencing used peripheral blood. The rearrangement uses TRBV9 and TRBJ1-6, with unresolved D. CDR3 region: CASSAREHNSPLHF. DNA of the CDR3: TGTGCCAGCAGCGCGAGGGAGCATAATTCACCCCTCCACTTT. Full variable domain (outside the CDR3, taken from reference TRBV9 and TRBJ1-6): DSGVTQTPKHLITATGQRVTLRCSPRSGDLSVYWYQQSLDQGLQFLIQYYNGEERAKGNILERFSAQQFPDLHSELNLSSLELGDSALYFCASSAREHNSPLHFGNGTRLTVT.